A selection of T cell receptor beta chains follows, all from one sample in a study of CD8+ T cells in alopecia areata. Measured with immunoSEQ multiplex PCR; TCRdb has only the in-frame clones, and not every one. The table lists some 150,000 clones, around 50% of them singletons. The specimen was CD8+ T cells sorted from blood, collected at week 0. These receptors all stem from a human donor with alopecia areata. Both conserved end residues are part of each CDR3. The D gene is left open where the match is weak. For some rows the clone size is stated as once, few or many, or as a class when expanded; others skip it.

CDR3nt	CDR3aa	v_gene	j_gene	d_gene	abundance
TGCGCCAGCAGCTTGATTTGGGGAAACGATCAGCCCCAGCATTTT	CASSLIWGNDQPQHF	TRBV5-1	TRBJ1-5	.	.
TGTGCCTGGAGACCCGCCGGACTTAATCAGCCCCAGCATTTT	CAWRPAGLNQPQHF	TRBV30	TRBJ1-5	.	.
TGTGCCAGCAGCCCGAGACAGGGAAGCTCCTACGAGCAGTACTTC	CASSPRQGSSYEQYF	TRBV13	TRBJ2-7	TRBD1	few
TGCGCCAGCAGCCAAGAACAGGGCAGTAGTTATGAGCAGTTCTTC	CASSQEQGSSYEQFF	TRBV4-3	TRBJ2-1	.	.
TGTGCCAGCAGCTTACAGGGAACGAACACCGGGGAGCTGTTTTTT	CASSLQGTNTGELFF	TRBV7-8	TRBJ2-2	.	.
TGCACCAGCAGCCGGGAGGGACGGCCCGGGGAGCTGTTTTTT	CTSSREGRPGELFF	TRBV1	TRBJ2-2	.	few
TGCGCCAGCAGCTTGGATGGTTTAGCGGTGACTAGCGGGGGAACCTACGAGCAGTACTTC	CASSLDGLAVTSGGTYEQYF	TRBV5-1	TRBJ2-7	TRBD2	.
TGTGCCAGCAGCCTCCAGGCAGGACGCTATAATTCACCCCTCCACTTT	CASSLQAGRYNSPLHF	TRBV7-9	TRBJ1-6	.	.
TGTGCCACTACGAGCGAGTCCGGGCAGGGCTACGAGCAGTACTTC	CATTSESGQGYEQYF	TRBV10-3	TRBJ2-7	.	once
TGCAGCGTTGATACGGATTATGGCTACACCTTC	CSVDTDYGYTF	TRBV29-1	TRBJ1-2	.	.
TGTGCCTGGAGTCGAACCCTAGGGGATACGCAGTATTTT	CAWSRTLGDTQYF	TRBV30	TRBJ2-3	.	few
TGCAGCGGGGGACAGGGTCTGTACAATGAGCAGTTCTTC	CSGGQGLYNEQFF	TRBV29-1	TRBJ2-1	TRBD1	.
TGTGCCTGGAGTGGAGAACCTTGGGAAAAACTGTTTTTT	CAWSGEPWEKLFF	TRBV30	TRBJ1-4	.	few
TGTGCCAGCAGCATCGAGACAGCCCGCGAGGGCTACACCTTC	CASSIETAREGYTF	TRBV13	TRBJ1-2	.	.
TGTGCCGCGGCGTTTAAGGGACAGGGTCTGGGCGAGCAGTACTTC	CAAAFKGQGLGEQYF	TRBV28	TRBJ2-7	TRBD1	.
TGTGCCTGGAGACCGGGACAGGGCCCCTACGAGCAGTACTTC	CAWRPGQGPYEQYF	TRBV30	TRBJ2-7	TRBD1	.
TGTGCCAGCAGCCAAGACAATCGAGGGAACACCGGGGAGCTGTTTTTT	CASSQDNRGNTGELFF	TRBV11-2	TRBJ2-2	.	.
TGTGCCAGCAGTGAAACTAGCGGGGATCCCTACGAGCAGTACTTC	CASSETSGDPYEQYF	TRBV6-1	TRBJ2-7	TRBD2	.
TGTGCCAGCAGTAAGAGCGCGAAGGAGCTGTTTTTT	CASSKSAKELFF	TRBV5-6	TRBJ2-2	.	.
TGTGCCAGCAGCGTGACTAGCGGGGGTCTATACGAGCAGTACTTC	CASSVTSGGLYEQYF	TRBV5-6	TRBJ2-7	TRBD2	.
TGCAGCGTTGAACCCAGGGTTGGTGAGCAGTACTTC	CSVEPRVGEQYF	TRBV29-1	TRBJ2-7	.	.
TGCAGCCTTCGGACCTCAAACTCCTACGAGCAGTACTTC	CSLRTSNSYEQYF	TRBV29-1	TRBJ2-7	.	.
TGTGCCAGCAGCACCTCCCAACCGGGGCCCGTGGACGAGCAGTACTTC	CASSTSQPGPVDEQYF	TRBV11-2	TRBJ2-7	.	few
TGTGCCAGCCGAGTTGGCAGGGCTGGGGCCAACGTCCTGACTTTC	CASRVGRAGANVLTF	TRBV2	TRBJ2-6	.	.
TGTGCCAGCAGCTCACTTACAGGCGGGGTCTCCTACAATGAGCAGTTCTTC	CASSSLTGGVSYNEQFF	TRBV13	TRBJ2-1	.	few
TGTGCCAGCAGCTTGCGAGGATATGACACTGAAGCTTTCTTT	CASSLRGYDTEAFF	TRBV13	TRBJ1-1	.	.
TGTGCCAGCAGTTATTCGGACGGCTACAATGAGCAGTTCTTC	CASSYSDGYNEQFF	TRBV6-5	TRBJ2-1	.	.
TGTGCCAGCAGTCCCGGGACAGGGGAGCTGTTTTTT	CASSPGTGELFF	TRBV7-6	TRBJ2-2	.	.
TGCGCCAGCAGTGAAGAAGCCTCGTATTCACCCCTCCACTTT	CASSEEASYSPLHF	TRBV10-2	TRBJ1-6	.	few
TGTGCCAGCAGCCCCAGCACCGGACAGGGACGTAGCGAGACCCAGTACTTC	CASSPSTGQGRSETQYF	TRBV7-6	TRBJ2-5	TRBD1	.
TGTGCCTCAAAAAGGGACAGTCCTTTCAGGGAGCTGTTTTTT	CASKRDSPFRELFF	TRBV30	TRBJ2-2	TRBD1	.
TGCGCCAGCAGCTTGGCCCCGGGAAACTATGGCTACACCTTC	CASSLAPGNYGYTF	TRBV5-1	TRBJ1-2	.	.
TGTGCCAGCAGCCCTCGGACTAGCGGGGGGGGCGTGGGCAATGAGCAGTTCTTC	CASSPRTSGGGVGNEQFF	TRBV13	TRBJ2-1	TRBD2	.
TGTGCCAGCAGCGACGGGACCGGCTCTGGAAACACCATATATTTT	CASSDGTGSGNTIYF	TRBV9	TRBJ1-3	.	.
TGTGCCAGCAGCCCTGGGGGCTCACCCCTCCACTTT	CASSPGGSPLHF	TRBV5-6	TRBJ1-6	.	few
TGTGCTAGTGGTCTCCCGACCACAGGGCCACCAAATGAGCAGTTCTTC	CASGLPTTGPPNEQFF	TRBV12-5	TRBJ2-1	.	.
TGTGCCAGCAGCTTAGGGAGGACAGGGGGCGCCGGCTATGGCTACACCTTC	CASSLGRTGGAGYGYTF	TRBV13	TRBJ1-2	TRBD1	once
TGTGCCAGCAGCTTAGGGGCCTACGAGCAGTACTTC	CASSLGAYEQYF	TRBV19	TRBJ2-7	.	many
TGCAGTGTCTGGGAGACCGGGGAGCTGTTTTTT	CSVWETGELFF	TRBV20-1	TRBJ2-2	.	.
TGTGCCAGCAGTCCTTCCGGACAGGGGAACGAGCAGTACTTC	CASSPSGQGNEQYF	TRBV27	TRBJ2-7	TRBD1	.
TGTGCCAGCAGTCCAGAGGAAGACAGGATCGGGTATGGCTACACCTTC	CASSPEEDRIGYGYTF	TRBV27	TRBJ1-2	.	.